The entry below describes one T cell receptor (beta chain). These data come from a study of technical replicates of blood from a few donors. The germline V gene has CDR1 SNHLY and CDR2 FYNNEI. Germline trimming cut 7 bases from V and 4 bases from J; bases unmatched to any gene: 6. The CDR3 has 15 amino acids. The assay was immunoSEQ multiplex PCR, and TCRdb's table has in-frame clones only and misses some. The sample holds about 68,000 clones; 95% to 97% are singletons and the top ten take about 0.28%. This receptor was identified in a human donor in good health. Input material: T cells isolated from PBMCs. The rearrangement joins TRBV2 to TRBJ2-1; TRBD2 agrees at 11 bases. The CDR3 bases are TGTGCCAGCACCGAGGGGACTAGCGGTTACAATGAGCAGTTCTTC. This codes for CASTEGTSGYNEQFF.